This T cell receptor (beta chain) was sequenced during a study of spatial heterogeneity in lung cancer. Study as a whole: Detected beta-chain sequences consistently exceeded alpha-chain sequences. Averaged across combinations, each unique TCR and UMI pairing appeared more than ten times in raw reads, which were uncorrected.

The time point here: sample taken at primary tumor resection. Unsorted whole RNA from tumor, nontumor lung or frozen PBMC underwent sequencing. This clonotype was seen ten or more times. A single record per CDR3 protein comes from TCRdb applying MiXCR to the 5' RACE reads. The sample contains about 10,000 distinct CDR3 sequences, 4.5% to 6% of which appear only once. Source: PBMCs, taken at surgery. This clonotype was sampled from a male donor with early-stage non-small cell lung cancer.

CDR3 DNA: TGTGCCAGCAGCTTGAAGGCAGGGGCATACAATGAGCAGTTCTTC. It translates to CASSLKAGAYNEQFF. The V call is TRBV5-4, the J call TRBJ2-1, with D perhaps TRBD1 (6 bases). The CDR3 has 15 residues. Germline CDR1 and CDR2: SGHNT and YYREEE (reference sequence). Trimming removed 1 base at V and 4 bases at J, with 12 bases between.